The clone carrying this TCR beta chain came up a few times. Its antigen is not known. The data were taken from a study of shared clonotypes between healthy human individuals. Turning to the study itself: The people who gave samples were two women and three men aged 18 to 49.

Clones were sequenced by immunoSEQ multiplex PCR, and TCRdb holds only the in-frame ones, with some missing. Of about 92,000 clones listed, almost 70% are singletons. V dropped 8 bases and J dropped 2 bases, with 10 bases sitting between them. This CDR3 is built from 12 residues. CDR1 is MDHEN, CDR2 SYDVKM, per germline. Regarding the study as a whole: Generation of non-shared clonotypes was less probable than generation of clonotypes shared by all four donors. Richness estimates generally favored naive over memory subsets. Clonotype sharing among donors likely depends on sequencing depth.

The sequenced sample consisted of memory CD8+ T cells sorted from blood. Documented subset: CD45RO+ cells pooled with CCR7-negative TemRA cells. The chain is built from TRBV28 and TRBJ2-7; D possibly corresponds to TRBD2 (5 bases). The source of this sequence is a man aged 25-45 years in good health. CDR3 sequence reads: CASRGITYEQYF. The CDR3, as DNA: TGTGCCAGCCGGGGTATTACCTACGAGCAGTACTTC.